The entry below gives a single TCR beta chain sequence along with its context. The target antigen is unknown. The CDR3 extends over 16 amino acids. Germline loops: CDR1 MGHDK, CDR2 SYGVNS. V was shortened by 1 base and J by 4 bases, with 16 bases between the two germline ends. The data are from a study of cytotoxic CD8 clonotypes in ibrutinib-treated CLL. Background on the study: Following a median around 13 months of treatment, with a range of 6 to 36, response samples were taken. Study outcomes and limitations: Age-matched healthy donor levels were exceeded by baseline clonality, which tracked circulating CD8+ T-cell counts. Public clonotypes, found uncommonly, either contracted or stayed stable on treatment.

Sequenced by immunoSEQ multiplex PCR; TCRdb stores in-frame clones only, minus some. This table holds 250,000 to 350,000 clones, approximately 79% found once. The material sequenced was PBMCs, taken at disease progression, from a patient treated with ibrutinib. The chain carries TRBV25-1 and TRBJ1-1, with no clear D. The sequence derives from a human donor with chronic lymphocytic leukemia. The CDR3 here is CASSEWALSLGTEAFF. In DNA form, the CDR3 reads TGTGCCAGCAGTGAATGGGCACTAAGTTTGGGCACTGAAGCTTTCTTT.